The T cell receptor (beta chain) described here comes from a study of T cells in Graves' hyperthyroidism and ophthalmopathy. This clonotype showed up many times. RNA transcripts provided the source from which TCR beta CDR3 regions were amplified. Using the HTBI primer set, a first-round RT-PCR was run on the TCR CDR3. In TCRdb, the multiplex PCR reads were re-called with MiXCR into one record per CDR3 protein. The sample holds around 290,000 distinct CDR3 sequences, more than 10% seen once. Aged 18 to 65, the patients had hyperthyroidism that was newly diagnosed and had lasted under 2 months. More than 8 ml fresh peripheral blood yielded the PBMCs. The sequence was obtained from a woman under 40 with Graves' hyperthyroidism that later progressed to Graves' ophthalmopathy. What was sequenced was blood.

CDR3 coding DNA: TGTGCCAGCAGCCCGGTCGGGGCGTACGAGCAGTACTTC. Encoded protein: CASSPVGAYEQYF. The gene calls are TRBV5-6 and TRBJ2-7; D tentatively reads TRBD1 or TRBD2 (5 bases each). The CDR3 runs to 13 residues. V lost 4 bases and J 4 bases, leaving 12 bases between the germline ends. CDR1 SGHDT and CDR2 YYEEEE come from the germline V gene.